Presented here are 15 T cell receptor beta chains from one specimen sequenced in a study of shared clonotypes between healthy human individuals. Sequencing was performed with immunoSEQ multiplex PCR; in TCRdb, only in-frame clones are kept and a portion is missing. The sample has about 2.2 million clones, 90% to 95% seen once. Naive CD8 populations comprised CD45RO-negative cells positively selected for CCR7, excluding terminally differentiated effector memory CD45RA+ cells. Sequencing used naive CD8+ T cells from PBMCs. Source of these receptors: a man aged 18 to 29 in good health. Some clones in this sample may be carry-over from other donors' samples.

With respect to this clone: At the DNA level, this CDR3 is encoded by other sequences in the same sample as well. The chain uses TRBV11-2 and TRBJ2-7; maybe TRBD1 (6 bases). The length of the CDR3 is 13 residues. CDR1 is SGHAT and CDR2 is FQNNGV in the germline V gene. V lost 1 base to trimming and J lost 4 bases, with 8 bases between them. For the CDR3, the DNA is TGTGCCAGCAGCTTAGGGACAGCTTACGAGCAGTACTTC. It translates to CASSLGTAYEQYF.

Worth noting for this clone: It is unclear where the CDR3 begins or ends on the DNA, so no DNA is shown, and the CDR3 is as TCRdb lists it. The CDR3 reads CASSSSGVGIQYF. The chain joins TRBV6-5 to TRBJ2-4; the table calls TRBD2, which could not be checked here. The length of the CDR3 is 13 amino acids, counting both ends. CDR1 is MNHEY, CDR2 SVGAGI, per germline.

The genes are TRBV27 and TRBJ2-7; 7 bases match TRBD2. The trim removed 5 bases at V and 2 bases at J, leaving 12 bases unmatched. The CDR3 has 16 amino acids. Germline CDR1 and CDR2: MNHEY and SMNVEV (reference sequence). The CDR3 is CASSESETSWAYEQYF. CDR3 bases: TGTGCCAGCAGTGAGTCGGAGACTAGCTGGGCCTACGAGCAGTACTTC.

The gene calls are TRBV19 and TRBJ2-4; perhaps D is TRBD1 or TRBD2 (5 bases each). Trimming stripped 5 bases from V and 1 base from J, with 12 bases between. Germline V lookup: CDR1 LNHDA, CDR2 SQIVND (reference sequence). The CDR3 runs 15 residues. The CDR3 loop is CASSSGPQAKNIQYF. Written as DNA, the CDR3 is TGTGCCAGTAGTTCGGGACCTCAGGCCAAAAACATTCAGTACTTC. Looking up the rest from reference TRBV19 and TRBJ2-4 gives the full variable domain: DGGITQSPKYLFRKEGQNVTLSCEQNLNHDAMYWYRQDPGQGLRLIYYSQIVNDFQKGDIAEGYSVSREKKESFPLTVTSAQKNPTAFYLCASSSGPQAKNIQYFGAGTRLSVL.

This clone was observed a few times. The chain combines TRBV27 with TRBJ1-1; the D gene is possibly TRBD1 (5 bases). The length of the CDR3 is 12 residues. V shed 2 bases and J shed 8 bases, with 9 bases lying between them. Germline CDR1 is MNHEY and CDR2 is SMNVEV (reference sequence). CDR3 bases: TGTGCCAGCAGTTTACCGGGGCACGAAGCTTTCTTT. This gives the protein CASSLPGHEAFF.

CDR3 region: CASSPGTFNEQFF. The CDR3, as DNA: TGTGCCAGCAGCCCCGGGACTTTCAATGAGCAGTTCTTC. The rearrangement joins TRBV27 to TRBJ2-1, with D perhaps matching TRBD2 (6 bases). V lost 6 bases and J lost 6, with 12 bases in between. Germline V CDR1 and CDR2: MNHEY, SMNVEV (reference sequence). The CDR3 is 13 amino acids.

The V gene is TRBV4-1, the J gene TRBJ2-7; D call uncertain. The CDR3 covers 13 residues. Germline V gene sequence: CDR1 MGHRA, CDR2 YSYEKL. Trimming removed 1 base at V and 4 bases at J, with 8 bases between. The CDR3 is CASSQAERYEQYF. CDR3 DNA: TGCGCCAGCAGCCAAGCGGAAAGATACGAGCAGTACTTC.

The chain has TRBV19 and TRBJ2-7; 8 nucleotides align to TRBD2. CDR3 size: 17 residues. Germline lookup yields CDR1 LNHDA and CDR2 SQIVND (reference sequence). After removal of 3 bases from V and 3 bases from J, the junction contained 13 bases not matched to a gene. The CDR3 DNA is TGTGCCAGTAGTATGCGCGCTAGCGGGCTTACAGACTACGAGCAGTACTTC. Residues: CASSMRASGLTDYEQYF.

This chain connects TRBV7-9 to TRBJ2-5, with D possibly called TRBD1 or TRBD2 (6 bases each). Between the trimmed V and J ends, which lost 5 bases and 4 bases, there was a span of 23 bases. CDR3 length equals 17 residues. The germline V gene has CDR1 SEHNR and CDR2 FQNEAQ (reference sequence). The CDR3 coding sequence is TGTGCCAGCAGCCCCCTAGGGGAGAGACTAGGGGGAGAGACCCAGTACTTC. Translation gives CASSPLGERLGGETQYF.

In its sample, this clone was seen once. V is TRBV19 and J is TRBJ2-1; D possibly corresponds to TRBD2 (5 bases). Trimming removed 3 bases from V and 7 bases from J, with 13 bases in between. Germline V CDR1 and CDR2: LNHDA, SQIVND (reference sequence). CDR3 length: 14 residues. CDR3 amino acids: CASSMTGVGNEQFF. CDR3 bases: TGTGCCAGTAGTATGACCGGGGTAGGGAATGAGCAGTTCTTC.

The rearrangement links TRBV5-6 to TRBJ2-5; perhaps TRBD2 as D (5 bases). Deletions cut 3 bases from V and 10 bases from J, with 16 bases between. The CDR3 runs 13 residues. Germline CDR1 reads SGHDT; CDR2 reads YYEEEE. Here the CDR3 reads CASSWADDRGQYF. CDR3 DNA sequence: TGTGCCAGCAGCTGGGCGGATGATCGGGGCCAGTACTTC.

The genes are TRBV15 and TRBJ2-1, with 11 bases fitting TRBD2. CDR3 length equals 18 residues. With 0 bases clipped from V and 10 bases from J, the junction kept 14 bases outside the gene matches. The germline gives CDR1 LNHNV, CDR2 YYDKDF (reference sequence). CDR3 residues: CATSRDSGLAGGSGEQFF. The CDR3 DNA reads TGTGCCACCAGCAGAGATTCTGGGCTAGCGGGAGGTAGTGGGGAGCAGTTCTTC.

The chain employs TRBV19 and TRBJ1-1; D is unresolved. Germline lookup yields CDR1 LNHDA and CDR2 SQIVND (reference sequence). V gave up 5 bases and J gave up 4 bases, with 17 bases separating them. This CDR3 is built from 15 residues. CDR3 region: CASSASPGRSTEAFF. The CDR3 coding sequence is TGTGCCAGTAGTGCGTCTCCCGGGCGCAGCACTGAAGCTTTCTTT.

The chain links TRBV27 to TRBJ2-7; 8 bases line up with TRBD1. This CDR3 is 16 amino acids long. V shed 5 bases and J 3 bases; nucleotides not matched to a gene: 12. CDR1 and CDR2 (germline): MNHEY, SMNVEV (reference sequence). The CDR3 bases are TGTGCCAGCAGTAGCTCCATGGGACAGGCGATCTACGAGCAGTACTTC. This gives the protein CASSSSMGQAIYEQYF.

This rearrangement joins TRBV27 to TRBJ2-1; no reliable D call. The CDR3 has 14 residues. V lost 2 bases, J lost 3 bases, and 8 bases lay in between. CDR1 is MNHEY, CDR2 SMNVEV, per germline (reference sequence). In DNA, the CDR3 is TGTGCCAGCAGTTTAAGGCGGAACTACAATGAGCAGTTCTTC. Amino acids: CASSLRRNYNEQFF.